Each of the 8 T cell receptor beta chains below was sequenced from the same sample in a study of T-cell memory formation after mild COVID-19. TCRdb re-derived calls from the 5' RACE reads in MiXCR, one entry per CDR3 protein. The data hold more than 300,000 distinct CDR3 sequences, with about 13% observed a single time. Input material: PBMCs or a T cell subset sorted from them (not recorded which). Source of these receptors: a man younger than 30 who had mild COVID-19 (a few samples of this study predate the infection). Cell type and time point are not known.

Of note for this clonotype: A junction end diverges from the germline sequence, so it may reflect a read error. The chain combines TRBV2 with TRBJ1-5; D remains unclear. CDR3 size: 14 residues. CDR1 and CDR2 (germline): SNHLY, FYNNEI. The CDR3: CDSMSGITAGFQHF. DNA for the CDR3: TGTGACAGCATGAGTGGAATAACTGCTGGCTTCCAGCATTTT.

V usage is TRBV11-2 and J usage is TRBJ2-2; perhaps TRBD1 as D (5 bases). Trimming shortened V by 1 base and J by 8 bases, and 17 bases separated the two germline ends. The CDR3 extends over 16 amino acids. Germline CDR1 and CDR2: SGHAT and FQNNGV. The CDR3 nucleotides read TGTGCCAGCAGCTTAGGGTCCTCAGGGTTGACGGGGGAGCTGTTTTTT. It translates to CASSLGSSGLTGELFF.

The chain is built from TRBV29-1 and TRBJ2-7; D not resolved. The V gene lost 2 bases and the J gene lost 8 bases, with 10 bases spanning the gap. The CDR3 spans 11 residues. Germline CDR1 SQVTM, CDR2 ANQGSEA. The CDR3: CSVERSGKQYF. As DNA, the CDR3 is TGCAGCGTTGAACGGTCAGGCAAGCAGTACTTC.

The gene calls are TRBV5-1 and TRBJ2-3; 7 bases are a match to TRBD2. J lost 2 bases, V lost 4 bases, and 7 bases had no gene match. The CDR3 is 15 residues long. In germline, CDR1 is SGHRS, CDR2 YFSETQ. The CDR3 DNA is TGCGCCAGCAGCGAGCGAGCGGGGTCCACAGATACGCAGTATTTT. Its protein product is CASSERAGSTDTQYF.

The DNA for the CDR3 is TGTGCCATCAGTGGGGGACAGGGTGAGACCCAGTACTTC. It codes for CAISGGQGETQYF. The chain combines TRBV10-3 with TRBJ2-5, with 9 bases fitting TRBD1. Per the germline V gene, CDR1 is ENHRY and CDR2 is SYGVKD. Trimming took 4 bases from V and 5 from J; bases not matched to a gene: 2. The CDR3 extends over 13 amino acids.

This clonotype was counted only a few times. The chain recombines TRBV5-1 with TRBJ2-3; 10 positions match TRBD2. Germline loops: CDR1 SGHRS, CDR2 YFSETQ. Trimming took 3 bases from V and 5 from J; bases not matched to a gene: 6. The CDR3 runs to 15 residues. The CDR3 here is CASSSSGGKGDTQYF. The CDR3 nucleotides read TGCGCCAGCAGCTCTAGCGGGGGAAAGGGAGATACGCAGTATTTT.

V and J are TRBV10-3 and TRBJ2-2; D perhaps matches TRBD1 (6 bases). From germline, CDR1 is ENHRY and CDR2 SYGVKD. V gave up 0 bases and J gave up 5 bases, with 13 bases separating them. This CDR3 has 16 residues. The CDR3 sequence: CAISESYREGTGELFF. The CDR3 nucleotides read TGTGCCATCAGTGAGTCTTACAGGGAAGGAACCGGGGAGCTGTTTTTT.

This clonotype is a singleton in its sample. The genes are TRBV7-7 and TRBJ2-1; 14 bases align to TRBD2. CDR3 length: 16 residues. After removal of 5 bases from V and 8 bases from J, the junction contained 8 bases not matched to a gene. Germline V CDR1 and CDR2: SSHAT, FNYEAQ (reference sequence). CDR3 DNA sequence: TGTGCCAGCAGCCCCGGACTAGCGGGGGGCGGCCATGAGCAGTTCTTC. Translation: CASSPGLAGGGHEQFF.